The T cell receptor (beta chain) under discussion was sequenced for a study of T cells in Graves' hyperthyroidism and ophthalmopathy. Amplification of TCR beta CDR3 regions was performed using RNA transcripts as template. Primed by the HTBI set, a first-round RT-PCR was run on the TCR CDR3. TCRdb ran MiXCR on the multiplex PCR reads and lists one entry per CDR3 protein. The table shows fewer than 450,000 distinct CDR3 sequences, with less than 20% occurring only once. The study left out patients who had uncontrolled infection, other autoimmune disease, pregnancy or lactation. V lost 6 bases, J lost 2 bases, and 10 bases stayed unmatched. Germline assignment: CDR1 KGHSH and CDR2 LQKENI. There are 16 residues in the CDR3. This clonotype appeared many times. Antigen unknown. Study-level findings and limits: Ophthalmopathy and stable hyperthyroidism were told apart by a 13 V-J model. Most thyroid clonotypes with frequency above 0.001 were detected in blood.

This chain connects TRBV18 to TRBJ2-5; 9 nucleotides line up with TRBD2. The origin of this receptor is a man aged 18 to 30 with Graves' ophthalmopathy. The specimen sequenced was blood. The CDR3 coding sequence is TGTGCCAGCTCCCCCAACAGACTAGCGGAGCAAGAGACCCAGTACTTC. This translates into CASSPNRLAEQETQYF.